The rows below give T cell receptor beta chains drawn from one sample of a study of shared clonotypes between healthy human individuals. The repertoire was sequenced with immunoSEQ multiplex PCR; TCRdb's copy has only in-frame clones and lacks some. This table holds 1.6 million or so clones, about 96% found once. The material sequenced was naive CD4+ T cells sorted from blood. These receptors were collected from a man under 40 in good health. Each CDR3 is given with its conserved first and last residue. D genes are given only for firm matches. Expanded clones are given a class, and other clones once, few, many or no size at all.

V	J	size	D	CDR3	DNA
TRBV6-6	TRBJ1-1	.	.	CASSYGFTEAFF	TGTGCCAGCAGTTACGGGTTTACTGAAGCTTTCTTT
TRBV7-2	TRBJ2-1	once	.	CASSWDSSYNEQFF	TGTGCCAGCAGTTGGGATAGCTCCTACAATGAGCAGTTCTTC
TRBV4-2	TRBJ2-3	.	.	CASSQDGSGLSTDTQYF	TGTGCCAGCAGCCAAGATGGGAGCGGGTTGAGCACAGATACGCAGTATTTT
TRBV6-6	TRBJ2-1	once	TRBD1	CASSYWDRGSNEQFF	TGTGCCAGCAGTTATTGGGACAGGGGAAGCAATGAGCAGTTCTTC
TRBV18	TRBJ2-1	.	TRBD2	CASSPQTSPGNEQFF	TGTGCCAGCTCACCACAGACTAGCCCGGGCAATGAGCAGTTCTTC
TRBV27	TRBJ2-7	.	.	CASSPLARNYEQYF	TGTGCCAGCAGTCCCCTAGCTCGTAACTACGAGCAGTACTTC
TRBV19	TRBJ2-2	.	.	CASSMIGAAGRVSTGELFF	TGTGCCAGTAGTATGATAGGAGCCGCGGGACGTGTGAGCACCGGGGAGCTGTTTTTT
TRBV10-1	TRBJ2-3	.	.	CASSEVLGDTQYF	TGCGCCAGCAGTGAGGTGTTGGGTGATACGCAGTATTTT
TRBV7-2	TRBJ1-2	.	.	CASSLEPAYGYTF	TGTGCCAGCAGCTTAGAACCGGCCTATGGCTACACCTTC
TRBV10-1	TRBJ2-5	.	TRBD1	CASSSQGLGTQYF	TGCGCCAGCAGTTCACAGGGGCTGGGGACCCAGTACTTC
TRBV9	TRBJ2-1	.	.	CASSVEVSSYNEQFF	TGTGCCAGCAGCGTAGAGGTAAGCTCCTACAATGAGCAGTTCTTC
TRBV7-6	TRBJ1-3	.	.	CASSSPGNTIYF	TGTGCCAGCAGCTCCCCCGGAAACACCATATATTTT
TRBV11-2	TRBJ2-7	.	TRBD2	CASSLSGSYPYEQYF	TGTGCCAGCAGCCTGAGCGGGAGTTACCCCTACGAGCAGTACTTC
TRBV5-4	TRBJ1-1	.	.	CASSLEGPMNTEAFF	TGTGCCAGCAGCTTGGAGGGGCCGATGAACACTGAAGCTTTCTTT
TRBV6-1	TRBJ2-6	.	.	CASIPRGAGANVLTF	TGTGCCAGCATCCCAAGGGGCGCTGGGGCCAACGTCCTGACTTTC
TRBV25-1	TRBJ2-7	once	TRBD1	CASSDTGQVYEQYF	TGTGCCAGCAGTGACACGGGACAGGTCTACGAGCAGTACTTC
TRBV5-1	TRBJ1-1	.	.	CASSLEEVGNTEAFF	TGCGCCAGCAGCTTGGAAGAGGTCGGAAACACTGAAGCTTTCTTT
TRBV5-1	TRBJ2-7	.	.	CASSLGPVEGARDEQYF	TGCGCCAGCAGCTTGGGTCCTGTGGAGGGGGCTCGCGACGAGCAGTACTTC
TRBV7-8	TRBJ2-1	.	.	CASSLSGLRGSAPHNEQFF	TGTGCCAGCAGCTTATCCGGGCTTCGGGGCAGTGCCCCCCACAATGAGCAGTTCTTC
TRBV19	TRBJ1-5	.	.	CASRWGRAGQPQHF	TGTGCCAGTAGATGGGGGCGCGCCGGTCAGCCCCAGCATTTT
TRBV20-1	TRBJ2-2	.	.	CSARGPGELFF	TGCAGTGCTAGGGGTCCCGGGGAGCTGTTTTTT
TRBV29-1	TRBJ2-2	.	.	CSGHKNTGELFF	TGCAGCGGTCACAAGAACACCGGGGAGCTGTTTTTT
TRBV18	TRBJ1-2	.	.	CASSPLEGSIYGYTF	TGTGCCAGCTCACCCCTAGAGGGGTCAATCTATGGCTACACCTTC
TRBV11-2	TRBJ2-7	.	.	CASSWPGSYEQYF	TGTGCCAGCAGCTGGCCGGGGAGCTACGAGCAGTACTTC
TRBV7-9	TRBJ2-2	.	TRBD2	CASSLALAGGSGELFF	TGTGCCAGCAGCTTAGCCCTAGCGGGAGGCTCCGGGGAGCTGTTTTTT
TRBV4-1	TRBJ2-3	.	TRBD2	CASSQNQLAGTNTDTQYF	TGCGCCAGCAGCCAAAATCAGCTAGCGGGAACCAACACAGATACGCAGTATTTT
TRBV18	TRBJ1-6	.	.	CASSPGRAFSPLHF	TGTGCCAGCTCACCAGGCAGGGCCTTTTCACCCCTCCACTTT
TRBV18	TRBJ2-7	once	.	CASSPLLRGSYEQYF	TGTGCCAGCTCACCACTGTTACGGGGCTCCTACGAGCAGTACTTC
TRBV2	TRBJ2-1	once	TRBD2	CASSPSLAGAHNEQFF	TGTGCCAGCAGTCCCAGTCTAGCGGGAGCCCACAATGAGCAGTTCTTC
TRBV5-5	TRBJ1-5	.	.	CASSLSEGGDYSNQPQHF	TGTGCCAGCAGCTTGTCGGAGGGTGGGGATTATAGCAATCAGCCCCAGCATTTT
TRBV10-2	TRBJ1-3	.	TRBD1	CASSESGTGFWMNTIYF	TGCGCCAGCAGTGAGTCGGGGACAGGCTTCTGGATGAACACCATATATTTT
TRBV5-1	TRBJ2-7	.	.	CASSIPNTYEQYF	TGCGCCAGCAGCATCCCCAACACCTACGAGCAGTACTTC
TRBV4-3	TRBJ2-5	.	.	CASSQGPKETQYF	TGCGCCAGCAGCCAAGGGCCGAAAGAGACCCAGTACTTC
TRBV25-1	TRBJ2-3	.	.	CASSAAYGRSWPTDTKYF	TGTGCCAGCAGTGCCGCCTACGGACGTTCGTGGCCCACAGATACGAAGTATTTT
TRBV29-1	TRBJ2-3	once	TRBD1	CSVGQGAFSTDTQYF	TGCAGCGTGGGACAGGGGGCCTTTAGCACAGATACGCAGTATTTT
TRBV7-8	TRBJ2-2	.	.	CASSSHTNTGELFF	TGTGCCAGCAGCTCCCATACGAACACCGGGGAGCTGTTTTTT
TRBV6-5	TRBJ2-3	.	TRBD2	CASRRSGGLTDTQYF	TGTGCCAGCAGACGCAGCGGGGGGCTCACAGATACGCAGTATTTT
TRBV27	TRBJ1-1	once	.	CASSSWGAANTEAFF	TGTGCCAGCAGTTCATGGGGGGCGGCGAACACTGAAGCTTTCTTT
TRBV5-1	TRBJ2-3	.	.	CASSLEQGQFVTDTQYF	TGCGCCAGCAGCTTGGAGCAGGGTCAGTTTGTGACAGATACGCAGTATTTT
TRBV5-1	TRBJ1-4	.	TRBD1	CASSLTGGSVKLFF	TGCGCCAGCAGCTTGACAGGGGGAAGCGTAAAACTGTTTTTT
TRBV5-1	TRBJ2-5	.	.	CASSLTPGDQETQYF	TGCGCCAGCAGCTTGACTCCAGGCGACCAAGAGACCCAGTACTTC
TRBV2	TRBJ2-2	.	TRBD2	CASKAGVGSGELFF	TGTGCCAGCAAGGCGGGAGTGGGGAGCGGGGAGCTGTTTTTT
TRBV5-4	TRBJ2-3	once	TRBD1	CASSLPRTGPSDTQYF	TGTGCCAGCAGCTTGCCGAGGACAGGGCCTTCTGATACGCAGTATTTT
TRBV11-3	TRBJ2-3	.	TRBD2	CASSLSGEGTDTQYF	TGTGCCAGCAGCCTGAGCGGGGAGGGCACAGATACGCAGTATTTT
TRBV18	TRBJ2-5	.	.	CASSPRAETQYF	TGTGCCAGCTCACCCCGTGCGGAGACCCAGTACTTC